The 30 T cell receptor beta chains in this list originate from one sample, sequenced in a study of CD8+CD57+ T cells in acquired aplastic anemia. Profiling of TCR beta VDJ combinations and CDR3 sequences used genomic DNA as template. TCRdb called the reads again in MiXCR, with one record for every CDR3 protein. The repertoire consists of about 210,000 distinct CDR3 sequences, with about 59% occurring once and the leading ten covering 25% to 35%. Sequences were obtained from sorted CD4+, CD8+, or CD8+CD57+ T cells (not recorded which) from PBMCs. These receptors all stem from a human donor in good health.

This clonotype came up a few times. The CDR3: CASSLAANTEAFF. The CDR3 region has the DNA TGTGCCAGCAGCTTAGCCGCGAACACTGAAGCTTTCTTT. This sequence joins TRBV7-9 and TRBJ1-1, with D unresolved. V was clipped by 0 bases and J by 1 base, with 3 bases between them. This CDR3 contains 13 residues. The V gene's germline CDR1 is SEHNR and CDR2 FQNEAQ (reference sequence).

In this sample, this clonotype turned up once. An end of the junction differs from the germline gene, which may be a read error. The rearrangement uses TRBV15 and TRBJ2-7; D tentatively reads TRBD1 or TRBD2 (5 bases each). Germline V CDR1 and CDR2: LNHNV, YYDKDF (reference sequence). The CDR3 covers 12 residues. CDR3 sequence reads: CASSLVRDALYF. In DNA form, the CDR3 reads TGTGCCAGCAGCTTAGTCCGGGACGCGCTGTACTTC.

The chain is built from TRBV9 and TRBJ1-1; no definite D call. The V end lost 5 bases, the J end lost 4 bases, and 12 bases lay between the germline ends. CDR1 SGDLS and CDR2 YYNGEE come from the germline V gene. The CDR3 runs to 13 residues. Here the CDR3 reads CASSPQLGTEAFF. The CDR3 nucleotides are TGTGCCAGCAGTCCACAGTTGGGCACTGAAGCTTTCTTT. Looking up the rest from reference TRBV9 and TRBJ1-1 gives the full variable domain: DSGVTQTPKHLITATGQRVTLRCSPRSGDLSVYWYQQSLDQGLQFLIQYYNGEERAKGNILERFSAQQFPDLHSELNLSSLELGDSALYFCASSPQLGTEAFFGQGTRLTVV.

This rearrangement joins TRBV7-9 to TRBJ2-1; 10 positions match TRBD2. The ends lost 6 bases at V and 5 bases at J; junction bases unmatched: 4. CDR1 SEHNR and CDR2 FQNEAQ come from the germline V gene (reference sequence). This CDR3 spans 14 amino acids. In DNA form, the CDR3 reads TGTGCCAGCAGGCGGACTAGCGGTCACAATGAGCAGTTCTTC. Protein product: CASRRTSGHNEQFF.

The rearrangement links TRBV20-1 to TRBJ2-6, with D perhaps TRBD1 (6 bases). The CDR3 consists of 14 residues. Germline assignment: CDR1 DFQATT and CDR2 SNEGSKA (reference sequence). V gave up 6 bases and J gave up 2 bases, with 11 bases separating them. CDR3 sequence: CSASAGAGANVLTF. CDR3 bases: TGCAGTGCCAGCGCAGGGGCTGGGGCCAACGTCCTGACTTTC.

This clonotype was seen only once. The conserved phenylalanine or tryptophan normally closing the CDR3 is absent here, so this likely arose from a read error. The J gene is TRBJ2-7, the V gene TRBV4-1; 7 positions agree with TRBD1. The CDR3 sequence is 13 residues long. V lost 5 bases, J lost 5 bases, and 6 bases stayed unmatched. Germline CDR1 and CDR2: MGHRA and YSYEKL. The CDR3 DNA is TGCGCCAGCAGCACCCTACAGGGGCACGAGCAGTACTCC. Residues: CASSTLQGHEQYS.

This rearrangement joins TRBV25-1 to TRBJ1-4; tentatively, D is TRBD1 (5 bases). Germline V gene lookup returns CDR1 MGHDK and CDR2 SYGVNS. The CDR3 runs 15 residues. V lost 5 bases to trimming and J lost 12 bases, with 22 bases between them. The DNA for the CDR3 is TGTGCCAGCAGTCGAATGGGGACCCTAACAGGAGAACTGTTTTTT. Translation gives CASSRMGTLTGELFF.

This clonotype was observed once. The V gene is TRBV20-1, the J gene TRBJ1-2; 9 positions match TRBD1. In germline, CDR1 is DFQATT, CDR2 SNEGSKA (reference sequence). V shed 5 bases and J 4 bases; nucleotides not matched to a gene: 8. CDR3 length: 14 amino acids. CDR3 bases: TGCAGTGCTCTTCCGGGACAGGGTATCTATGGCTACACCTTC. It specifies CSALPGQGIYGYTF.

The chain carries TRBV2 and TRBJ1-1; no clear D gene. Germline CDR1 reads SNHLY; CDR2 reads FYNNEI. V shed 2 bases and J shed 11 bases, with 15 bases lying between them. This CDR3 has 13 residues. As DNA, the CDR3 is TGTGCCAGCAGTGAATATGGTTATTTAGTGGCTTTCTTT. It specifies CASSEYGYLVAFF. The full variable domain, with the rest looked up from reference TRBV2 and TRBJ1-1, is EPEVTQTPSHQVTQMGQEVILRCVPISNHLYFYWYRQILGQKVEFLVSFYNNEISEKSEIFDDQFSVERPDGSNFTLKIRSTKLEDSAMYFCASSEYGYLVAFFGQGTRLTVV.

This clonotype was observed at least ten times. The V and J genes are TRBV10-3 and TRBJ1-4; D ambiguous. Germline lookup yields CDR1 ENHRY and CDR2 SYGVKD. V was cut by 2 bases and J by 7 bases, with 14 bases left in between. The CDR3 is 15 residues long. The CDR3 loop reads CAISEPGSWGEKLFF. CDR3 DNA: TGTGCCATCAGTGAGCCCGGATCGTGGGGTGAAAAACTGTTTTTT.

The V and J genes are TRBV29-1 and TRBJ2-7; 7 bases are a match to TRBD1. The V segment lost 7 bases and the J segment 5 bases; nucleotides outside the gene matches: 8. The CDR3 is made up of 12 amino acids. Looked up from germline, CDR1 is SQVTM and CDR2 is ANQGSEA. CDR3 loop: CSAVGTADEQYF. CDR3 bases: TGCAGCGCGGTAGGGACAGCGGACGAGCAGTACTTC.

This clonotype was seen many times. This chain joins TRBV9 and TRBJ2-7, with a possible D match to TRBD2 (5 bases). There are 15 residues in the CDR3. V lost 4 bases and J lost 3, with 17 bases in between. Per germline, CDR1 SGDLS and CDR2 YYNGEE. CDR3 sequence (DNA): TGTGCCAGCAGCCCATCCGGGGTCACCGACTACGAGCAGTACTTC. Its protein is CASSPSGVTDYEQYF.

This chain connects TRBV9 to TRBJ2-7; no clear D. V was shortened by 7 bases and J by 3 bases, with 20 bases between the two germline ends. CDR1 and CDR2 (germline): SGDLS, YYNGEE. This CDR3 has 15 residues. CDR3 DNA: TGTGCCAGCTCGCCACCGATCCCAACCATCTACGAGCAGTACTTC. Translation gives CASSPPIPTIYEQYF.

There are many counts of this clonotype. The chain is built from TRBV6-1 and TRBJ1-5; TRBD1 matches at 7 bases. The CDR3 is made up of 15 amino acids. J gave up 7 bases and V 1 base, and 7 bases lay outside the gene matches. The germline V gene has CDR1 MNHNS and CDR2 SASEGT. The CDR3 DNA reads TGTGCCAGCAGTGAAGGAGAGACAGGGCGACAGCCCCAGCATTTT. Its translation is CASSEGETGRQPQHF.

This clonotype was found many times. The rearrangement joins TRBV11-1 to TRBJ1-5; a possible D gene is TRBD1 (6 bases). Germline V gene data show CDR1 as SGHAT and CDR2 as FQDESV (reference sequence). The V gene lost 3 bases and the J gene lost 4 bases, with 10 bases spanning the gap. The CDR3 totals 14 residues. CDR3 residues: CASSFTGSNQPQHF. Here the CDR3 DNA reads TGTGCCAGCAGCTTCACAGGGTCAAATCAGCCCCAGCATTTT.

This clonotype was counted only a few times. The CDR3 nucleotides read TGCAGTGCCTCTCCCTCTAGTGGCGCAGATACGCAGTATTTT. The encoded protein is CSASPSSGADTQYF. J is TRBJ2-3 and V is TRBV20-1; D ambiguous. V was pared by 6 bases and J by 4 bases, with 17 bases between. The CDR3 length is 14 residues. The germline V gene has CDR1 DFQATT and CDR2 SNEGSKA (reference sequence).

The chain uses TRBV7-9 and TRBJ2-7; D might be TRBD1 or TRBD2, each matching 5 bases. Germline loops: CDR1 SEHNR, CDR2 FQNEAQ (reference sequence). This CDR3 is built from 12 residues. Trimming removed 3 bases from V and 7 bases from J, with 10 bases in between. CDR3 sequence (DNA): TGTGCCAGCAGCTTGGGGACGGCGGAGCAGTACTTC. The encoded protein is CASSLGTAEQYF.

The gene calls are TRBV20-1 and TRBJ2-7; the match to TRBD2 covers 8 bases. Unmatched junction bases numbered 16, after V lost 6 bases and J lost 6 bases. CDR1 is DFQATT, CDR2 SNEGSKA, per germline (reference sequence). The CDR3 covers 15 residues. As DNA, the CDR3 is TGCAGTGCCCAGACCGGGACTAGTAGGCCCCTCGAGCAGTACTTC. As protein: CSAQTGTSRPLEQYF.

The CDR3 nucleotides read TGTGCTAGTGGTTATACGTTACAGGGGAATTCGGATGGCTACACCTTC. This gives the protein CASGYTLQGNSDGYTF. The V and J genes are TRBV12-5 and TRBJ1-2, with TRBD1 identical over 7 bases. The CDR3 loop spans 16 amino acids. V gave up 4 bases and J gave up 6 bases; unmatched junction bases: 14. Germline CDR1 LGHNT, CDR2 FRNRAP. Looking up the rest from reference TRBV12-5 and TRBJ1-2 gives the full variable domain: DARVTQTPRHKVTEMGQEVTMRCQPILGHNTVFWYRQTMMQGLELLAYFRNRAPLDDSGMPKDRFSAEMPDATLATLKIQPSEPRDSAVYFCASGYTLQGNSDGYTFGSGTRLTVV.

The table lists this clonotype with many counts. The rearrangement joins TRBV6-6 to TRBJ2-2; D ambiguous. The CDR3 is 16 residues long. V was trimmed by 2 bases and J by 4 bases, leaving 14 bases between them. The germline gives CDR1 MNHNY, CDR2 SVGAGI (reference sequence). The CDR3 reads CASSYVPQLPTGELFF. The CDR3 region has the DNA TGTGCCAGCAGTTACGTCCCACAGTTGCCCACCGGGGAGCTGTTTTTT.

This chain connects TRBV10-2 to TRBJ2-7; 8 bases fit TRBD1. With V trimmed by 6 bases and J by 6 bases, 10 bases remained unmatched. CDR3 length equals 14 residues. Germline-derived CDR1 and CDR2 are WSHSY and SAAADI. The CDR3: CASSLRGRFLEQYF. CDR3 bases: TGCGCCAGCAGCCTCAGGGGGCGATTCCTCGAGCAGTACTTC.

The chain combines TRBV19 with TRBJ2-7, with 11 bases fitting TRBD2. The CDR3 spans 15 residues. The germline V gene has CDR1 LNHDA and CDR2 SQIVND (reference sequence). V was pared by 5 bases and J by 3 bases, with 6 bases of the junction left unmatched. For the CDR3, the DNA is TGTGCCAGTAGTCAACTAGCGGGAGAAGACTACGAGCAGTACTTC. Translating gives CASSQLAGEDYEQYF.

In its sample, this clonotype was seen many times. CDR3 sequence (DNA): TGTGCCAGCAGTTTATCGATAGTCGGGGACGAGCAGTACTTC. It translates to CASSLSIVGDEQYF. The chain has TRBV27 and TRBJ2-7; D possibly corresponds to TRBD2 (5 bases). The CDR3 is made up of 14 amino acids. Trimming stripped 0 bases from V and 5 bases from J, with 11 bases between. The germline V gene has CDR1 MNHEY and CDR2 SMNVEV (reference sequence).

Many counts were recorded for this clonotype. The J gene is TRBJ2-2, the V gene TRBV9; D not resolved. The germline CDR1 and CDR2 sequences are SGDLS and YYNGEE. Between the trimmed V and J ends, which lost 0 bases and 0 bases, there was a span of 6 bases. This CDR3 is built from 15 residues. DNA of the CDR3: TGTGCCAGCAGCGTAGCTCTAACGAACACCGGGGAGCTGTTTTTT. As protein: CASSVALTNTGELFF.

The CDR3 sequence is CASSDLGTMKQFF. In nucleotides, the CDR3 is TGTGCCAGCAGCGATCTAGGTACAATGAAGCAGTTCTTC. The chain carries TRBV7-3 and TRBJ2-1; D is unresolved. This CDR3 spans 13 amino acids. Germline V gene data show CDR1 as SGHTA and CDR2 as FQGTGA. V was cut by 5 bases and J by 11 bases, with 16 bases left in between.

The chain is built from TRBV20-1 and TRBJ2-7; 9 bases are shared with TRBD2. The CDR3 length is 14 residues. Germline assignment: CDR1 DFQATT and CDR2 SNEGSKA (reference sequence). The junction had 6 bases not matched to a gene; V was cut back by 1 base and J by 5 bases. Here the CDR3 reads CSARGQAGGNEQYF. CDR3 sequence (DNA): TGCAGTGCTAGAGGTCAAGCGGGAGGTAACGAGCAGTACTTC.

Concerning this clonotype: One junction end does not reproduce the germline sequence, and a read error may be involved. This chain joins TRBV7-7 and TRBJ1-5; no clear D. CDR1 and CDR2 (germline): SSHAT, FNYEAQ (reference sequence). The CDR3 runs to 14 residues. CDR3 bases: TGTGCTAGCAGCTTAGGTGATGGGAGTCAGCCCCAGCATTTT. It encodes CASSLGDGSQPQHF. Filled out from reference TRBV7-7 and TRBJ1-5, the complete variable domain reads GAGVSQSPRYKVTKRGQDVTLRCDPISSHATLYWYQQALGQGPEFLTYFNYEAQPDKSGLPSDRFSAERPEGSISTLTIQRTEQRDSAMYRCASSLGDGSQPQHFGDGTRLSIL.

The CDR3 DNA reads as TGTGCCAGCAGCTTCACGGACTTATACGAGCAGTACTTC. Translation: CASSFTDLYEQYF. V usage is TRBV7-8 and J usage is TRBJ2-7, with D perhaps matching TRBD2 (5 bases). V was cut by 3 bases and J by 4 bases, with 10 bases left in between. The CDR3 length is 13 residues. CDR1 and CDR2 (germline): SGHVS, FQNEAQ.

This clonotype was seen ten or more times. V and J are TRBV7-9 and TRBJ1-4; TRBD1 matches 7 bases. The germline V gene has CDR1 SEHNR and CDR2 FQNEAQ (reference sequence). CDR3 length: 16 residues. The ends lost 5 bases at V and 0 bases at J; junction bases unmatched: 6. CDR3 sequence reads: CASSARTGPTNEKLFF. The CDR3 DNA is TGTGCCAGCAGCGCGCGGACAGGCCCAACTAATGAAAAACTGTTTTTT. Filled out from reference TRBV7-9 and TRBJ1-4, the complete variable domain reads DTGVSQNPRHKITKRGQNVTFRCDPISEHNRLYWYRQTLGQGPEFLTYFQNEAQLEKSRLLSDRFSAERPKGSFSTLEIQRTEQGDSAMYLCASSARTGPTNEKLFFGSGTQLSVL.

A remark on this clonotype: The CDR3 does not end in the conserved phenylalanine or tryptophan, so this is likely a read error. The chain combines TRBV2 with TRBJ1-1; perhaps TRBD1 as D (5 bases). Germline V lookup: CDR1 SNHLY, CDR2 FYNNEI. This CDR3 has 14 amino acids. The V end was cut by 6 bases, the J end by 0 bases, with 11 bases between. CDR3 DNA sequence: TGTGCCAGCAGAGCTGACAGTCTGAACACTGAAGCTTTCCTT. Its protein product is CASRADSLNTEAFL.